The 9 T cell receptor beta chains presented below share a single source sample, sequenced in a study of T cell responses to AZD1222 COVID-19 vaccine (dated by TCRdb to the early 2020s). The library was built by means of the immunoSEQ multiplex PCR assay. The table comes from immuneACCESS by way of TCRdb, which keeps in-frame sequences with V and J called. Part of the clones is missing from these tables; in studies checked, under half for an unresolved V gene and the rest for unknown reasons. This sample holds 150,000 or so clones; 92% were observed only once. 1.3% of the sample lies in the top ten. This sample's time point label indicates: about 28 days (+/-7) after the second vaccine dose. The sequencing here drew on peripheral blood, taken 28 days after the second AZD1222 dose. Receptor source: an adult who received the AZD1222 COVID-19 vaccine.

The chain recombines TRBV6-5 with TRBJ2-1, with 8 positions matching TRBD1. CDR1 and CDR2 (germline): MNHEY, SVGAGI. The CDR3 runs 14 residues. V shed 6 bases, J shed 6 bases, and the junction held 7 bases outside the gene matches. CDR3: CASRGQVVANEQFF. In nucleotides, the CDR3 is TGTGCCAGCAGGGGACAGGTAGTTGCCAATGAGCAGTTCTTC.

The genes are TRBV5-4 and TRBJ1-2; D ambiguous. The length of the CDR3 is 14 residues. Germline V gene lookup returns CDR1 SGHNT and CDR2 YYREEE (reference sequence). V lost 0 bases and J lost 4, with 10 bases in between. The CDR3 protein is CASSLEVEIYGYTF. The CDR3 nucleotides read TGTGCCAGCAGCTTGGAGGTGGAGATCTATGGCTACACCTTC.

The genes are TRBV29-1 and TRBJ1-2; 8 nucleotides line up with TRBD1. Germline V gene data show CDR1 as SQVTM and CDR2 as ANQGSEA. This CDR3 has 12 amino acids. CDR3 bases: TGCAGTGGGGCAGGGGGCAACTATGGCTACACCTTC. It yields the protein CSGAGGNYGYTF. The full variable domain, completed using reference TRBV29-1 and TRBJ1-2, is SAVISQKPSRDICQRGTSLTIQCQVDSQVTMMFWYRQQPGQSLTLIATANQGSEATYESGFVIDKFPISRPNLTFSTLTVSNMSPEDSSIYLCSGAGGNYGYTFGSGTRLTVV.

CDR3 amino acids: CASSSDSFSGNTIYF. The CDR3 DNA reads TGTGCCAGCAGCAGCGACAGTTTCTCTGGAAACACCATATATTTT. The rearrangement uses TRBV4-2 and TRBJ1-3, with D perhaps TRBD1 (5 bases). Trimming cost V 5 bases and J 0 bases, with 11 bases left between them. The CDR3 has 15 amino acids. Germline-derived CDR1 and CDR2 are LGHNA and YNFKEQ.

The V gene is TRBV6-2 or TRBV6-3, the J gene TRBJ2-1, with a tentative D call TRBD2 (5 bases). This CDR3 has 17 residues. V lost 2 bases, J lost 3 bases, and 17 bases lay in between. Germline CDR1 and CDR2: MNHEY and SVGEGT. The CDR3 bases are TGTGCCAGCAGTTACGCCTCGGGGAAGGGATTCTACAATGAGCAGTTCTTC. Translating it yields CASSYASGKGFYNEQFF.

The J gene is TRBJ2-7, the V gene TRBV5-4; 10 bases are a match to TRBD2. J was trimmed by 1 base and V by 4 bases; bases with no gene match: 5. The germline V gene has CDR1 SGHNT and CDR2 YYREEE (reference sequence). The CDR3 is 15 amino acids. Here the CDR3 DNA reads TGTGCCAGCAGCCCGACTAGCGGGCGTTCCTACGAGCAGTACTTC. Encoded protein: CASSPTSGRSYEQYF.

The chain employs TRBV7-2 and TRBJ1-3, with D unclear. Germline V gene data show CDR1 as SGHTA and CDR2 as FQGNSA. CDR3 length: 15 residues. V lost 3 bases, J lost 0 bases, and 9 bases lay in between. The CDR3: CASSLKRLSGNTIYF. CDR3 coding DNA: TGTGCCAGCAGCTTGAAGCGCCTCTCTGGAAACACCATATATTTT.

The chain is built from TRBV28 and TRBJ1-1; no definite D call. V lost 7 bases to trimming and J lost 6 bases, with 18 bases between them. The CDR3 runs to 14 residues. Germline values: CDR1 MDHEN, CDR2 SYDVKM. CDR3 sequence reads: CASMTGPPGPEAFF. CDR3 nucleotide sequence: TGTGCCAGCATGACCGGGCCCCCCGGTCCTGAAGCTTTCTTT.

This rearrangement joins TRBV7-6 to TRBJ2-3; D perhaps matches TRBD2 (5 bases). This CDR3 region has 14 residues. V was trimmed by 5 bases and J by 1 base, leaving 10 bases between them. Germline V gene lookup returns CDR1 SGHVS and CDR2 FNYEAQ. The CDR3 spells CASSPLGGTDTQYF. CDR3 DNA: TGTGCCAGCAGCCCCCTCGGGGGCACAGATACGCAGTATTTT.